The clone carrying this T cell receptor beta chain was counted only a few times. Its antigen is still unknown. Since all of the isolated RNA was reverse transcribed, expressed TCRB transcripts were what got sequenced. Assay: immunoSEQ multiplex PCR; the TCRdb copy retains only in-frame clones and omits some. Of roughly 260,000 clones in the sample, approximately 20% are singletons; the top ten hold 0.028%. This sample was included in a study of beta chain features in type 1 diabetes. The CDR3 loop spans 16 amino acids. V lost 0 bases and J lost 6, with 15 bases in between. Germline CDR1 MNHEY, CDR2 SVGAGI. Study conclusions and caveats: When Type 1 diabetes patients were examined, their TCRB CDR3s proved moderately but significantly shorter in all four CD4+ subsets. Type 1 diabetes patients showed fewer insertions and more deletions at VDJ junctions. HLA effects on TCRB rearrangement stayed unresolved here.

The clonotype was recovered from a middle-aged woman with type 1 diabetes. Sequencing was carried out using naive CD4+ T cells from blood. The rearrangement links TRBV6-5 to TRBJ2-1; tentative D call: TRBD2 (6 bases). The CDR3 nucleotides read TGTGCCAGCAGTTACTCGGGAGGCTTACGAGTCAATGAGCAGTTCTTC. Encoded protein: CASSYSGGLRVNEQFF.